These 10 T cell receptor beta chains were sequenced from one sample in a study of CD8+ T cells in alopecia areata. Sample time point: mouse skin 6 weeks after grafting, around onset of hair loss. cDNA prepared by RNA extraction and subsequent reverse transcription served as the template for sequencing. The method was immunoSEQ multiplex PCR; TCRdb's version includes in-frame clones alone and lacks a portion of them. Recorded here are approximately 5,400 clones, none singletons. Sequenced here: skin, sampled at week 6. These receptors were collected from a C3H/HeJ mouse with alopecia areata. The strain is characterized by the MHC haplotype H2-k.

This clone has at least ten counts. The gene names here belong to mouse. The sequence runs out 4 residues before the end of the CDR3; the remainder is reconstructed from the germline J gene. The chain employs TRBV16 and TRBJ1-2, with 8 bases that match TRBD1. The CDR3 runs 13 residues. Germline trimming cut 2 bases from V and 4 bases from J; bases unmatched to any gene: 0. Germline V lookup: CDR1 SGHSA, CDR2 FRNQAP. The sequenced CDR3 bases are TGTGCAAGCAGCTTACAGGGGGCCTCC. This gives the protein CASSLQGAS. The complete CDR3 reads CASSLQGASDYTF. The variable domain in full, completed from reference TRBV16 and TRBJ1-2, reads NAGVIQTPRHKVTGKGQEATLWCEPISGHSAVFWYRQTIVQGLEFLTYFRNQAPIDDSGMPKERFSAQMPNQSHSTLKIQSTQPQDSAVYLCASSLQGASDYTFGSGTRLLVI.

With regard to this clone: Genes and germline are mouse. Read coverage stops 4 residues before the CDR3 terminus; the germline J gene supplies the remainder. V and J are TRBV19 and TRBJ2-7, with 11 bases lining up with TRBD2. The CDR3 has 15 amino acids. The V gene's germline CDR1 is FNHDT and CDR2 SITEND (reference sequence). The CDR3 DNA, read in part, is TGTGCCAGCAGTATGGGTGGGACTGGGGGTTAT. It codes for CASSMGGTGGY. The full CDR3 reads CASSMGGTGGYEQYF.

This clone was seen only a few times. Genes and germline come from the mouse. CDR3 in amino acids: CTCSGDRGGSDYTF. The CDR3 DNA, read in part, is TGCACCTGCAGTGGAGACAGGGGGGGGTCC. The genes are TRBV1 and TRBJ1-2, with TRBD1 matching over 9 bases. Read data end 4 residues before the CDR3 end; the end is taken from the germline J gene. The length of the CDR3 is 14 residues. From germline, CDR1 is NSQYPW and CDR2 LRSPGD (reference sequence).

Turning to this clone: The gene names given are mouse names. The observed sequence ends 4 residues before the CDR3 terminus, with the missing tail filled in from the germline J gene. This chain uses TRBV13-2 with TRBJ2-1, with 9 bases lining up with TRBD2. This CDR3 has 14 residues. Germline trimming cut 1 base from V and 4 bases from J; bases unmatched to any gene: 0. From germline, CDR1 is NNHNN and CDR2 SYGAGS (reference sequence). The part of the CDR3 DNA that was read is TGTGCCAGCGGTGATCTGGGGGGGTATGCT. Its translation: CASGDLGGYA. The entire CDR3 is CASGDLGGYAEQFF.

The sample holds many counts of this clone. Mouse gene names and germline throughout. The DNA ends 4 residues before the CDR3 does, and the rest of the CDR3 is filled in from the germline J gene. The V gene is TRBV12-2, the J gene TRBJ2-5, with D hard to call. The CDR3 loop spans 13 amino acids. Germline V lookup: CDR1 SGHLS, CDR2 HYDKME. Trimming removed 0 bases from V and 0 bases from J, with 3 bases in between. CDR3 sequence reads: CASSLRNQDTQYF. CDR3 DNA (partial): TGTGCCAGCTCTCTCAGGAACCAAGAC. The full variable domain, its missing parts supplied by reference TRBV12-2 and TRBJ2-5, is NSGVVQSPRYIIKGKGERSILKCIPISGHLSVAWYQQTQGQELKFFIQHYDKMERDKGNLPSRFSVQQFDDYHSEMNMSALELEDSAVYFCASSLRNQDTQYFGPGTRLLVL.

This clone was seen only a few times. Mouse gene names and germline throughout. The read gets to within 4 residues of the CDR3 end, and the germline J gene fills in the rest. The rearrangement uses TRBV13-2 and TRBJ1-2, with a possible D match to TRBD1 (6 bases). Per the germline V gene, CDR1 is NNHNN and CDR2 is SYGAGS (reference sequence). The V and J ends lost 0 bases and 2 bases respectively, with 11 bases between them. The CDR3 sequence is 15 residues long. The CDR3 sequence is CASGDAPGENSDYTF. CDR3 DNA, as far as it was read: TGTGCCAGCGGTGATGCTCCAGGGGAGAACTCC.

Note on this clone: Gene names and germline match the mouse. CDR3 protein: CASGDEVPNTEVFF. The sequenced CDR3 bases are TGTGCCAGCGGTGATGAGGTACCAAACACA. The genes are TRBV13-2 and TRBJ1-1; no clear D. The CDR3 end is not reached by the read, which stops 4 residues before it; the germline J gene fills it in. Germline V gene sequence: CDR1 NNHNN, CDR2 SYGAGS (reference sequence). The V end was cut by 0 bases, the J end by 0 bases, with 6 bases between. The CDR3 has 14 amino acids.

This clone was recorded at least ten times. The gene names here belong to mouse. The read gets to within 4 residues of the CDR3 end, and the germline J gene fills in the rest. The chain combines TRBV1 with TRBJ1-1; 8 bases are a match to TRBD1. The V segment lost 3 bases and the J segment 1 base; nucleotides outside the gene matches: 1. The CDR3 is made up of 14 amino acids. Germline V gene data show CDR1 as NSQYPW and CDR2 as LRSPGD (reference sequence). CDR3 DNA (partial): TGCACCTGCAGTGCCGGGACAGGGAACACA. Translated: CTCSAGTGNT. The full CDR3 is CTCSAGTGNTEVFF.

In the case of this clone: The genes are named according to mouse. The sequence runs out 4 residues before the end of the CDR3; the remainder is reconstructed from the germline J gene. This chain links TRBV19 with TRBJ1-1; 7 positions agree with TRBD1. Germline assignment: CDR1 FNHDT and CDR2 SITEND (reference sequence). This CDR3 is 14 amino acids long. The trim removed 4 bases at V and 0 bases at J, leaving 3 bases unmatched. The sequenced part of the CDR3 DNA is TGTGCCAGCAGTCCCGGGACAGCAAACACA. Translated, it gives CASSPGTANT. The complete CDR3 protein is CASSPGTANTEVFF.

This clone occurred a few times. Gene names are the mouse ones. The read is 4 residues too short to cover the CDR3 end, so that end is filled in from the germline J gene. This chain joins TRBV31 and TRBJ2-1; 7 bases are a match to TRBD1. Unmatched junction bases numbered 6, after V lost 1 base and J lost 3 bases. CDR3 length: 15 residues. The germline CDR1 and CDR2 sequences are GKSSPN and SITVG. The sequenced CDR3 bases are TGTGCCTGGAGTCCTTCCGGGACAGTCTATGCT. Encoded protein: CAWSPSGTVYA. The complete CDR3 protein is CAWSPSGTVYAEQFF.